The clone carrying this TCR beta chain was detected a few times. The data originate from a study of T-cell memory formation after mild COVID-19. The germline CDR1 and CDR2 sequences are MNHEY and SVGAGI. The CDR3 sequence is 16 residues long. J lost 6 bases, V lost 0 bases, and 7 bases had no gene match. MiXCR, applied by TCRdb to the 5' RACE reads, yields one record per CDR3 protein. The data show under 300,000 distinct CDR3 sequences, with 8.2% seen just once and under 25% held by the top ten. The chain uses TRBV6-5 and TRBJ2-3, with 9 bases identical to TRBD1. Specimen: PBMCs or a T cell subset sorted from them (not recorded which). This clonotype was sampled from a man aged 18 to 29 who had mild COVID-19 (a few samples of this study predate the infection). Cell type and time point are not known. The CDR3 loop is CASSYSGPGTGDTQYF. As DNA, the CDR3 is TGTGCCAGCAGTTACTCGGGCCCAGGGACAGGGGATACGCAGTATTTT.